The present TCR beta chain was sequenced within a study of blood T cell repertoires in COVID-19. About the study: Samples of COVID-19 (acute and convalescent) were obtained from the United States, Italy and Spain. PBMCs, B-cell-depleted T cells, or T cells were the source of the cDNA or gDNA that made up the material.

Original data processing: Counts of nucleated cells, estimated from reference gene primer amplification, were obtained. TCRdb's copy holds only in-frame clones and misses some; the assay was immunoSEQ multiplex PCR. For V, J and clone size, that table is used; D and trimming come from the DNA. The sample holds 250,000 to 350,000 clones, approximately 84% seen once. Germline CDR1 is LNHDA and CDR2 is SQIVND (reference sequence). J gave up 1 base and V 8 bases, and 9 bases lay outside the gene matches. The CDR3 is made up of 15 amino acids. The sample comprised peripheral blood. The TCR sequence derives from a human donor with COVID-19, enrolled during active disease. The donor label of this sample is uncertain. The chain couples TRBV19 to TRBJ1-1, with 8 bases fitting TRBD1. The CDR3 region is CASLPSGQANTEAFF. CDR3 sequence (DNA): TGTGCCAGTCTACCATCGGGACAGGCGAACACTGAAGCTTTCTTT.